These T cell receptor beta chains were read from a single sample in a study of blood T cell repertoires in COVID-19. The repertoire was sequenced with immunoSEQ multiplex PCR; TCRdb's copy has only in-frame clones and lacks some. The sample contains about 180,000 clones, less than 90% of which appear only once. Material for sequencing was peripheral blood. The receptors here all came from a woman between 70 and 85 years old with COVID-19, enrolled during active disease. CDR3s leave out the opening cysteine and the closing phenylalanine or tryptophan.

v_call,cdr3_aa
TRBV30,AWGQRYEQY
TRBV13,ASSPPGTGGDEQY
TRBV2,ASSKLPTGGYTDTQY
TRBV5-4,ASSFRQGSTGELF
TRBV5-8,ASTARRGEVQPQH
TRBV12-5,ASGQGLAYNEQF
TRBV11-1,ASSLTFTGVETQY
TRBV2,ASSELGDSEAF
TRBV18,ASSPRFRTSSQETQY
TRBV7-2,ASSLARVVGTYEQY
TRBV28,ASRFPQGANQPQH
TRBV10-1,ASSDRYSEAF
TRBV15,ATKLTLSSYEQY
TRBV27,ASSLDRGMGTQY
TRBV10-3,ATGTGPAGANVLT
TRBV18,ASSPNFRVYGYT
TRBV2,ASSERGDAFLT
TRBV15,ATSPKPAGKGQETQY
TRBV10-3,AISLSLTSGTYEQY
TRBV19,ASSDRYNEQF
TRBV19,ASSIARASQPLYNEQF
TRBV28,ASFRDFHTDTQY
TRBV7-8,ASSQRERRTDTQY
TRBV28,ASGIDRVGGYT
TRBV5-4,ASSLSGGSYNSPLH
TRBV5-4,ASSSDSTGELF
TRBV3-1/TRBV3-2,ASSQVISGRADVNTGELF
TRBV5-1,ASSTQGGNTEAF
TRBV19,ASSGAERSNQPQH
TRBV24-1,ATSDPGLAGYPSDTQY
TRBV7-2,ASSLEGTRGRNEQF
TRBV7-8,ASSLTSPNTDTQY
TRBV19,ASSIGRGTEAF
TRBV7-2,ASSLLADSYNEQF
TRBV27,ASSLNRAAEGYT
TRBV7-8,ASSLATRITDTQY
TRBV5-5,ASSLAEGEGYEQY
TRBV3-1/TRBV3-2,ASSQNGKSYEQY
TRBV5-1,ASSLRAGAGELF
TRBV2,ASVVDRGDEQY
TRBV28,ASRDQGYNEQF
TRBV18,ASSPLDSSYNEQF
TRBV6-6,ASSPGTGSYT
TRBV28,ASSRTGTGLYEQY
TRBV27,ASSRPQGTDTQY
TRBV6-5,ASRTTGGAQETQY
TRBV3-1/TRBV3-2,ASSQSSEQY
TRBV24-1,ATSDFSLGANVLT
TRBV4-3,ASSQIRGQYSPLH
TRBV10-2,ATTGTGYEQY
TRBV5-6,ASSFPLEGEQETQY
TRBV5-1,ASSFPGRGETQY
TRBV27,ASSLMTVSGANVLT
TRBV6-6,ASTGGPLGEQF
TRBV12-3/TRBV12-4,ASTRDRGYGYT
TRBV7-9,ASSSFGQGPGADTQY
TRBV7-2,ASSLVGAGSGQETQY
TRBV5-1,ASSQGTSGGRGVQF
TRBV7-8,ASTPRRAETQY
TRBV6-2/TRBV6-3,ASSPYPGQGRQMALH